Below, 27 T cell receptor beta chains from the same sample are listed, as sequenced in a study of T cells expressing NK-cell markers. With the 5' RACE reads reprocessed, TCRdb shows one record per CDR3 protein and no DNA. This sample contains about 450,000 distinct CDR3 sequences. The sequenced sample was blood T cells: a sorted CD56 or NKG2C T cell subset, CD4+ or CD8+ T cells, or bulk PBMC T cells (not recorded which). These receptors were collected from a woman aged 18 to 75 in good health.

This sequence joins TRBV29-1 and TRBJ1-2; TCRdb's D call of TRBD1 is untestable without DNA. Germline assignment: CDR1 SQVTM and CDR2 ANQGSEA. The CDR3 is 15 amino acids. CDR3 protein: CSVVGETGNVDGYTF.

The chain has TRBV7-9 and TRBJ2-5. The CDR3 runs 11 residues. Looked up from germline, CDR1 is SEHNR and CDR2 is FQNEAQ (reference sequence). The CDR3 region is CASSRRETQYF. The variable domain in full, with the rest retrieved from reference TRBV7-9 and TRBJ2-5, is DTGVSQNPRHKITKRGQNVTFRCDPISEHNRLYWYRQTLGQGPEFLTYFQNEAQLEKSRLLSDRFSAERPKGSFSTLEIQRTEQGDSAMYLCASSRRETQYFGPGTRLLVL.

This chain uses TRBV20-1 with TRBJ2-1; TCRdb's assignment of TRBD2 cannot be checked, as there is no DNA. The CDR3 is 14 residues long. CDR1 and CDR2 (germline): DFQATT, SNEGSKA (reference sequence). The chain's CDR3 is CSAAGLAGGGEQFF.

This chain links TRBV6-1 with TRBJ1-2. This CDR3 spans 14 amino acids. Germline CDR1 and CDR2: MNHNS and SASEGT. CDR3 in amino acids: CASSEGRPGPGYTF.

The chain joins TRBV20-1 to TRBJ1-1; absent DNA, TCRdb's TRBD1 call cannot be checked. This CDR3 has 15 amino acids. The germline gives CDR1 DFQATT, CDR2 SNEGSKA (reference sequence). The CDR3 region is CSARDVGQGSTEAFF.

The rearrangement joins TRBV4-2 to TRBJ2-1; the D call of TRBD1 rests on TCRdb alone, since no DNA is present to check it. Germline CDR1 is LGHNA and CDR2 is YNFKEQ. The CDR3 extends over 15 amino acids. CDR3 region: CASSQEGGRSNEQFF.

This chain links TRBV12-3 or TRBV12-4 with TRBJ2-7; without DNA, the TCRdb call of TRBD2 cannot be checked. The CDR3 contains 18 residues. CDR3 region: CASSFGGPTINTDYEQYF.

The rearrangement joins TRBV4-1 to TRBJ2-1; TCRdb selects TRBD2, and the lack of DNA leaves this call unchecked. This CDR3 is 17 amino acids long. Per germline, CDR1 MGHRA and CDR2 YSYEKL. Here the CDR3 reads CASSQKRGLAAFNEQFF.

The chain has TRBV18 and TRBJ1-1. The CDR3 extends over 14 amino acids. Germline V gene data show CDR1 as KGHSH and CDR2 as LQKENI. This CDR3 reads CASSPLAYGTEAFF.

The CDR3 sequence is CASSTSVTGELFF. The chain employs TRBV2 and TRBJ2-2; TCRdb outputs TRBD2, but without DNA this stays unchecked. CDR3 length: 13 residues. CDR1 is SNHLY, CDR2 FYNNEI, per germline.

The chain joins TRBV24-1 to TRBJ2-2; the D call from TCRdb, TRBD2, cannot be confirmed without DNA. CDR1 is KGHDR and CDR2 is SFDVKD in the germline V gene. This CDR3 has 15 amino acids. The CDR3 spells CATSDPGTSTGELFF.

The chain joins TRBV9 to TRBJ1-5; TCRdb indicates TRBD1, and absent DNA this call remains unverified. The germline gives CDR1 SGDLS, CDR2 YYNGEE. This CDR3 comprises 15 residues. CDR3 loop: CASSVGGGPDSAQHF.

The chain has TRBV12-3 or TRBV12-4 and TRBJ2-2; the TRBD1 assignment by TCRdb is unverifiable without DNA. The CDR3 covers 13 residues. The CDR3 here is CATRTGGTGELFF.

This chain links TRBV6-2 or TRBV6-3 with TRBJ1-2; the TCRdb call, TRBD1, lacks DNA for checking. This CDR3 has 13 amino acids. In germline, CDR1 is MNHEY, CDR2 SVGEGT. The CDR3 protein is CASTPDGERGYTF.

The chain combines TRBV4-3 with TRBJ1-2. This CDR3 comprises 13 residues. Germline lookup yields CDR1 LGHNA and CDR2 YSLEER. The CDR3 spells CASSQGAGRGYTF.

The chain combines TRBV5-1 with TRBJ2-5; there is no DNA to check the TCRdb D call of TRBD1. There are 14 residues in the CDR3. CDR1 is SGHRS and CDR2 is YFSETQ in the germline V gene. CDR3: CASSATGGQETQYF.

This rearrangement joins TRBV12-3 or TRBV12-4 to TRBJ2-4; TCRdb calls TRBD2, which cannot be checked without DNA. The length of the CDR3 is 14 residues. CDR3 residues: CASSLDRARSIQYF.

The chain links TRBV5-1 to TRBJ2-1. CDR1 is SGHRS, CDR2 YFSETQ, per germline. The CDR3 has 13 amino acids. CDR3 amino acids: CASSSEANNEQFF.

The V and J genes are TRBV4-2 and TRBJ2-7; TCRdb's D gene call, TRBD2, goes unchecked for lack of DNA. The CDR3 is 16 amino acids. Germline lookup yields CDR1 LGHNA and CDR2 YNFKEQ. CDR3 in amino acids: CASSQETGRVTYEQYF.

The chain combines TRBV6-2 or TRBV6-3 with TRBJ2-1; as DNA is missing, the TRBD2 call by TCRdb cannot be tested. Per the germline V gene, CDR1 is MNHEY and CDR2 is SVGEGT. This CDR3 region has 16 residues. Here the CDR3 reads CASSHGGDPSYNEQFF.

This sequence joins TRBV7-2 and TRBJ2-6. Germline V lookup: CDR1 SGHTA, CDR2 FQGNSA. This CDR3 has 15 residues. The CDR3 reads CASSFRSSGANVLTF.

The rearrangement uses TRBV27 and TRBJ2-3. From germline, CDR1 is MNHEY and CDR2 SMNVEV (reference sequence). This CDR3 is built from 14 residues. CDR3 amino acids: CASSLFGHTDTQYF.

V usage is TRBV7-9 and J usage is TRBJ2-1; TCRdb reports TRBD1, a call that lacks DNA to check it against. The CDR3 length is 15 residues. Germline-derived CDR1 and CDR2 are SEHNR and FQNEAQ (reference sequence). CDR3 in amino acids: CASSLGAGFDNEQFF.

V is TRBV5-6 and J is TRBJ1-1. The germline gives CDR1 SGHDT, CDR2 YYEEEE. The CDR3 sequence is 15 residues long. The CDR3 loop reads CASSFLNVMNTEAFF.

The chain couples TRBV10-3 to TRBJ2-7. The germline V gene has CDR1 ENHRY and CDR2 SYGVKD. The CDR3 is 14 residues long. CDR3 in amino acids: CAISESIWGYEQYF.

The chain's CDR3 is CASDPPVGITGELFF. The chain couples TRBV25-1 to TRBJ2-2; TCRdb returns TRBD1, unconfirmable since there is no DNA. The CDR3 totals 15 residues. CDR1 and CDR2 from the germline V gene are MGHDK and SYGVNS.

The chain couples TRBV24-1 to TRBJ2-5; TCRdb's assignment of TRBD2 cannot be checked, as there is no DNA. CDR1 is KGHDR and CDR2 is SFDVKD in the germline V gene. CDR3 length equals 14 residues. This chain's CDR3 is CATSDLTSGKTQYF.